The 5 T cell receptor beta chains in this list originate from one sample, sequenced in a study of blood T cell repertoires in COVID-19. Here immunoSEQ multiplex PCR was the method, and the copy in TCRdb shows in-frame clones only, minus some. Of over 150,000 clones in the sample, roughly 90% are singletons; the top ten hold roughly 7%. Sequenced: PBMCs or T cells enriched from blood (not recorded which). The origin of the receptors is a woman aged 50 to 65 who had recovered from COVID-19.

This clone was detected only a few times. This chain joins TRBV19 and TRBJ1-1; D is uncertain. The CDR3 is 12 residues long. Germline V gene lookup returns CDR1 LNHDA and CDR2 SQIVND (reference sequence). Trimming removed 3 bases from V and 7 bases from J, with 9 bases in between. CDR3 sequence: CASSIGGVEAFF. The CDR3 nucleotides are TGTGCCAGTAGTATTGGAGGAGTTGAAGCTTTCTTT.

The CDR3 DNA reads TGTGCCAGTAGGGGGACAGGGGCCTCCAATCAGCCCCAGCATTTT. The encoded protein is CASRGTGASNQPQHF. The gene calls are TRBV19 and TRBJ1-5; 10 nucleotides line up with TRBD1. Unmatched junction bases numbered 5, after V lost 6 bases and J lost 3 bases. There are 15 residues in the CDR3. The germline V gene has CDR1 LNHDA and CDR2 SQIVND (reference sequence).

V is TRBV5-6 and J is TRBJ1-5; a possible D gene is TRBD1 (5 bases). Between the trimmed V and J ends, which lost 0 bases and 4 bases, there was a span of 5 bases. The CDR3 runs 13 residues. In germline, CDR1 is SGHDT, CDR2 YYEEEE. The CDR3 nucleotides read TGTGCCAGCAGCTTGGCAGGGAATCAGCCCCAGCATTTT. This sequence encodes CASSLAGNQPQHF.

DNA of the CDR3: TGTGCCAGCGGAAGAACTCTCTACAGTGACGAGTTGTACTTC. Protein: CASGRTLYSDELYF. This sequence joins TRBV25-1 and TRBJ2-7, with D unclear. V was shortened by 8 bases and J by 12 bases, with 26 bases between the two germline ends. CDR1 MGHDK and CDR2 SYGVNS come from the germline V gene. The CDR3 runs 14 residues.

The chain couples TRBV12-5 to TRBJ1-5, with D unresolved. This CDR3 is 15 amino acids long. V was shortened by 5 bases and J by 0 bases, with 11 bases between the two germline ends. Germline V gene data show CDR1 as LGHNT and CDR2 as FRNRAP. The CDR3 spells CASGSMGLSNQPQHF. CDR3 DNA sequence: TGTGCTAGTGGTAGCATGGGCCTTAGCAATCAGCCCCAGCATTTT.